These 23 T cell receptor beta chains were all obtained from the same sample, sequenced in a study of cytomegalovirus exposure and HLA in healthy donors. 13 Jbeta primers and 60 Vbeta primers were used for the PCR. The table came from immunoSEQ multiplex PCR; TCRdb's copy has only in-frame clones and leaves some out. The data contain 110,000 to 150,000 clones, 73% of them singletons. Sequenced input: PBMCs. The receptors were sampled from a woman between 40 and 55 years old in good health and CMV-seronegative.

This CDR3 is CASSQSGTGETQYF. Here the CDR3 DNA reads TGCGCCAGCAGTCAATCGGGGACAGGGGAGACCCAGTACTTC. J is TRBJ2-5 and V is TRBV23-1; the match to TRBD1 covers 9 bases. TRBV23-1 is reported as an ORF; its role is uncertain. V was clipped by 0 bases and J by 5 bases; unmatched bases: 1. This CDR3 has 14 residues.

V usage is TRBV15 and J usage is TRBJ1-5; 7 bases are a match to TRBD1. The V and J ends lost 5 bases and 0 bases, in that order; junction bases with no gene match: 7. The CDR3 has 16 residues. CDR1 LNHNV and CDR2 YYDKDF come from the germline V gene (reference sequence). In nucleotides, the CDR3 is TGTGCCACCAGCTCGGGGACAGATTATAGCAATCAGCCCCAGCATTTT. It yields the protein CATSSGTDYSNQPQHF.

This clone was observed a handful of times. V usage is TRBV4-2 and J usage is TRBJ1-3; D is ambiguous. The CDR3 extends over 15 amino acids. V was shortened by 0 bases and J by 0 bases, with 6 bases between the two germline ends. Germline-derived CDR1 and CDR2 are LGHNA and YNFKEQ. The CDR3 DNA follows: TGTGCCAGCAGCCAAGAACAGAACTCTGGAAACACCATATATTTT. The encoded protein is CASSQEQNSGNTIYF.

The rearrangement links TRBV25-1 to TRBJ2-1, with 9 bases matching TRBD1. V shed 5 bases and J 3 bases; nucleotides not matched to a gene: 2. Germline lookup yields CDR1 MGHDK and CDR2 SYGVNS. This CDR3 has 14 residues. The CDR3 protein is CASSRDRDYNEQFF. The CDR3 region has the DNA TGTGCCAGCAGTAGGGACAGGGACTACAATGAGCAGTTCTTC.

The DNA for the CDR3 is TGCGCCAGCAGCGCTGGGGGACAGGGGAATGGCTACACCTTC. It specifies CASSAGGQGNGYTF. V gene TRBV5-1 combines with J gene TRBJ1-2, with TRBD1 identical over 10 bases. This CDR3 has 14 amino acids. V was clipped by 4 bases and J by 6 bases; unmatched bases: 6. Germline V CDR1 and CDR2: SGHRS, YFSETQ.

The V gene is TRBV7-3, the J gene TRBJ1-1; 9 nucleotides agree with TRBD1. J gave up 6 bases and V 3 bases, and 14 bases lay outside the gene matches. CDR1 is SGHTA, CDR2 FQGTGA, per germline. The CDR3 contains 17 residues. The CDR3 DNA reads TGTGCCAGCAGCTTCCCGGGACAGGGCCCTCTTCGACCTGAAGCTTTCTTT. This encodes CASSFPGQGPLRPEAFF.

The chain carries TRBV7-9 and TRBJ1-6, with a weak D call TRBD1 (5 bases). CDR3 length: 16 amino acids. V shed 1 base and J shed 6 bases, with 13 bases lying between them. Germline CDR1 is SEHNR and CDR2 is FQNEAQ (reference sequence). The CDR3 is CASSLVSGPPNSPLHF. CDR3 DNA sequence: TGTGCCAGCAGCTTAGTCTCAGGGCCTCCTAATTCACCCCTCCACTTT.

The J gene is TRBJ2-3, the V gene TRBV2; 7 bases agree with TRBD1. This CDR3 spans 12 amino acids. The germline V gene has CDR1 SNHLY and CDR2 FYNNEI. The junction had 2 bases not matched to a gene; V was cut back by 7 bases and J by 4 bases. CDR3 coding DNA: TGTGCCAGCACACAGGGGCCAGATACGCAGTATTTT. This translates into CASTQGPDTQYF.

This chain connects TRBV5-6 to TRBJ2-1, with D possibly being TRBD1 (6 bases). V dropped 6 bases and J dropped 5 bases, with 21 bases sitting between them. Per the germline V gene, CDR1 is SGHDT and CDR2 is YYEEEE. This CDR3 region has 16 residues. This CDR3 reads CASIMGHRRFNNEQFF. As DNA, the CDR3 is TGTGCCAGCATAATGGGACACAGGCGCTTTAACAATGAGCAGTTCTTC.

This clone appeared a few times. The rearrangement uses TRBV13 and TRBJ2-5, with D tentatively TRBD2 (7 bases). Trimming shortened V by 0 bases and J by 6 bases, and 14 bases separated the two germline ends. The CDR3 spans 15 residues. Germline lookup yields CDR1 PRHDT and CDR2 FYEKMQ (reference sequence). The CDR3 sequence: CASSLGWGGAQTQYF. CDR3 DNA sequence: TGTGCCAGCAGCTTAGGTTGGGGGGGCGCGCAGACCCAGTACTTC.

The genes are TRBV11-1 and TRBJ2-5, with 8 bases that match TRBD1. Germline CDR1 and CDR2: SGHAT and FQDESV (reference sequence). The V segment lost 5 bases and the J segment 4 bases; nucleotides outside the gene matches: 9. The CDR3 is 15 residues long. The CDR3, as DNA: TGTGCCAGCAGCCCTACGTCCGGGACAGGAGAGACCCAGTACTTC. Its protein product is CASSPTSGTGETQYF.

On this clone itself: The germline gene is not matched at one end of the junction; a read error may be the cause. CDR3 coding DNA: TGTGCTAGCAGCCACTCCAACAGGGCCGGCGAGGATGGCTACACCTTC. Protein sequence: CASSHSNRAGEDGYTF. The chain recombines TRBV7-7 with TRBJ1-2; a weak D match, TRBD1 (6 bases). Germline CDR1 reads SSHAT; CDR2 reads FNYEAQ (reference sequence). This CDR3 is 16 amino acids long.

This rearrangement joins TRBV4-1 to TRBJ2-1; D uncertain. The V and J ends lost 1 base and 3 bases respectively, with 13 bases between them. The V gene's germline CDR1 is MGHRA and CDR2 YSYEKL. The CDR3 runs 16 residues. CDR3 amino acids: CASSQGPGMLYNEQFF. CDR3 DNA: TGCGCCAGCAGCCAAGGGCCAGGAATGCTCTACAATGAGCAGTTCTTC.

V and J are TRBV6-4 and TRBJ2-1, with 14 bases that match TRBD2. V shed 10 bases, J shed 15 bases, and the junction held 14 bases outside the gene matches. There are 14 residues in the CDR3. The germline V gene encodes CDR1 MRHNA and CDR2 SNTAGT. CDR3 bases: TGTGCCACCTCGACTAGCGGGGGGGCCCGTGAAAGGTTCTTC. This codes for CATSTSGGARERFF.

The CDR3 sequence: CASSLPPGNTEAFF. The CDR3 DNA follows: TGTGCCAGCAGCTTACCCCCAGGGAACACTGAAGCTTTCTTT. This sequence joins TRBV7-9 and TRBJ1-1, with D unresolved. This CDR3 has 14 residues. V was clipped by 2 bases and J by 1 base, with 8 bases between them. The germline gives CDR1 SEHNR, CDR2 FQNEAQ (reference sequence).

The chain carries TRBV6-6 and TRBJ2-2; TRBD1 agrees at 8 bases. Trimming cost V 7 bases and J 0 bases; bases outside gene matches: 1. The CDR3 loop spans 14 amino acids. Germline V gene lookup returns CDR1 MNHNY and CDR2 SVGAGI (reference sequence). CDR3 DNA: TGTGCCAGCAAGACAGGGGCGAACACCGGGGAGCTGTTTTTT. Encoded protein: CASKTGANTGELFF.

The genes are TRBV4-1 and TRBJ2-7, with 9 nucleotides matching TRBD1. After removal of 3 bases from V and 4 bases from J, the junction contained 7 bases not matched to a gene. Germline-derived CDR1 and CDR2 are MGHRA and YSYEKL. CDR3 length: 15 residues. The CDR3: CASSQEGQGGYEQYF. CDR3 in DNA: TGCGCCAGCAGCCAGGAGGGACAGGGTGGGTACGAGCAGTACTTC.

The chain couples TRBV10-3 to TRBJ2-5, with 9 bases fitting TRBD2. Germline CDR1 reads ENHRY; CDR2 reads SYGVKD. The V segment lost 2 bases and the J segment 1 base; nucleotides outside the gene matches: 8. There are 17 residues in the CDR3. The CDR3 sequence: CAISERGRGGLQETQYF. In DNA form, the CDR3 reads TGTGCCATCAGTGAGAGGGGGCGGGGGGGCCTCCAAGAGACCCAGTACTTC.

The rearrangement uses TRBV5-1 and TRBJ2-5; a possible D gene is TRBD1 (5 bases). The CDR3 spans 15 residues. Trimming pared 0 bases from V and 7 bases from J, leaving 16 bases between. Germline values: CDR1 SGHRS, CDR2 YFSETQ. Here the CDR3 reads CASSLELSWGGTQYF. The DNA of the CDR3 is TGCGCCAGCAGCTTGGAGCTTTCCTGGGGCGGGACCCAGTACTTC.

The chain combines TRBV7-6 with TRBJ2-1; TRBD1 matches 7 bases. The germline gives CDR1 SGHVS, CDR2 FNYEAQ. CDR3 length: 14 residues. Germline trimming cut 5 bases from V and 4 bases from J; bases unmatched to any gene: 5. Here the CDR3 reads CASSARQGYNEQFF. In DNA, the CDR3 is TGTGCCAGCAGCGCCCGACAGGGATACAATGAGCAGTTCTTC.

Only one count was recorded for this clone. This chain uses TRBV20-1 with TRBJ1-1; 7 bases align to TRBD1. Germline V gene sequence: CDR1 DFQATT, CDR2 SNEGSKA (reference sequence). The CDR3 has 11 amino acids. For the CDR3, the DNA is TGCGCCAGGGGGACACTGATTCAAGCTTTCTTT. Amino acids: CARGTLIQAFF.

The chain combines TRBV28 with TRBJ1-1, with D perhaps TRBD1 (6 bases). The CDR3 is made up of 18 amino acids. Germline CDR1 is MDHEN and CDR2 is SYDVKM. V lost 2 bases and J lost 2, with 21 bases in between. The CDR3 region has the DNA TGTGCCAGCAGTTTAGGCCTTTATGTAGGGGGAACTAACACTGAAGCTTTCTTT. Translation gives CASSLGLYVGGTNTEAFF.

V is TRBV18 and J is TRBJ1-3; D gene uncertain. CDR3 length: 16 amino acids. V was pared by 6 bases and J by 1 base, with 16 bases between. Germline CDR1 is KGHSH and CDR2 is LQKENI. In nucleotides, the CDR3 is TGTGCCAGCTCCCCAACGTCTACTTCTTCTGGAAACACCATATATTTT. Translated: CASSPTSTSSGNTIYF. Supplemented by reference TRBV18 and TRBJ1-3, the full variable domain reads NAGVMQNPRHLVRRRGQEARLRCSPMKGHSHVYWYRQLPEEGLKFMVYLQKENIIDESGMPKERFSAEFPKEGPSILRIQQVVRGDSAAYFCASSPTSTSSGNTIYFGEGSWLTVV.